This T cell receptor (beta chain) was retrieved from a study of blood T cell repertoires in COVID-19. How the authors handled the data: From reference gene primer amplification, estimates of nucleated cell counts were derived. Assay used: immunoSEQ multiplex PCR; TCRdb lists only in-frame clones, some missing. Clone size and the V and J calls come from that table; the DNA yielded D and trimming. Of over 10,000 clones detected, 70% to 75% appear once; the ten largest clones hold approximately 6%. Between the trimmed V and J ends, which lost 2 bases and 6 bases, there was a span of 13 bases. The germline CDR1 and CDR2 sequences are SGHNT and YENEEA. The CDR3 length is 15 residues. This clone has only one observation.

Sequenced input: peripheral blood. V gene TRBV11-3 combines with J gene TRBJ2-2; a weak D match, TRBD1 (6 bases). This receptor was taken from a man aged 55-75 years with COVID-19, enrolled during active disease. The CDR3 DNA reads TGTGCCAGCAGCTTATCCAGGGGAGTACCCGGGGAGCTGTTTTTT. Its protein is CASSLSRGVPGELFF.